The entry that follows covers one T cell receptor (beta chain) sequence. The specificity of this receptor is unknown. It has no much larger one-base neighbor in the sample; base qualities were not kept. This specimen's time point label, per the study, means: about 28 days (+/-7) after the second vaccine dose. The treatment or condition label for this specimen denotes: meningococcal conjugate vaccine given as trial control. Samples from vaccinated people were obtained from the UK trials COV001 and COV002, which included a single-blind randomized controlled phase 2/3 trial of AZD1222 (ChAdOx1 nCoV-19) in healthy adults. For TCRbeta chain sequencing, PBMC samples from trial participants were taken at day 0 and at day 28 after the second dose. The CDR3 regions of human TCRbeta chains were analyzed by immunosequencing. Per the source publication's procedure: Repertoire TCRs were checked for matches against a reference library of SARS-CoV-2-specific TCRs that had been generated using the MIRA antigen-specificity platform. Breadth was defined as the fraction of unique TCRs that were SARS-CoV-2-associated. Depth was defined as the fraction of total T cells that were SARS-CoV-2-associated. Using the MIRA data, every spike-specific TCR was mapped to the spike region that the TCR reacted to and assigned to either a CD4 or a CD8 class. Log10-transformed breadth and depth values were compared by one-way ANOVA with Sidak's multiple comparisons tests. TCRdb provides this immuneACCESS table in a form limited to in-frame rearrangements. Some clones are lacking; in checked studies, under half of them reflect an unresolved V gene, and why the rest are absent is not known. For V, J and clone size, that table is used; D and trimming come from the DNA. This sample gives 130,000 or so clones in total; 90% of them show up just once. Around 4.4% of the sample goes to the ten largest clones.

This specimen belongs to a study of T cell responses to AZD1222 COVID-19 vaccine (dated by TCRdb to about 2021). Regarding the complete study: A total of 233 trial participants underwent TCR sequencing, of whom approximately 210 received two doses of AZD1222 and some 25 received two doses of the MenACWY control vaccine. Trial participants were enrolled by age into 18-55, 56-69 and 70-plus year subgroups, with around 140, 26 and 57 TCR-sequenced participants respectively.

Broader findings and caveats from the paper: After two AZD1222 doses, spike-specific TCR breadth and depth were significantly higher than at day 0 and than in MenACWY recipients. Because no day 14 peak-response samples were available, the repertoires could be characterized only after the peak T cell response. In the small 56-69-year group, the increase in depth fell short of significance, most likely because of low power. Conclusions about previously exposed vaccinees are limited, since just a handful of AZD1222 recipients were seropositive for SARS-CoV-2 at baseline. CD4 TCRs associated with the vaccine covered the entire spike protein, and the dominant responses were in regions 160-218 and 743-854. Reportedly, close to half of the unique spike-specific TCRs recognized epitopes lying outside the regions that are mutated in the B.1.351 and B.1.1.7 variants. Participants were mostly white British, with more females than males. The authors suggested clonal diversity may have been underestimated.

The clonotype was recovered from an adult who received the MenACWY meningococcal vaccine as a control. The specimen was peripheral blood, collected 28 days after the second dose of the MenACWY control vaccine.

Here is the DNA: TGTGCCAGCACCAAGGGGTGGGCCCAGTACTTC. The translation is CASTKGWAQYF. The rearranged chain carries TRBV5-5 and TRBJ2-5, and TRBD1 may be the D gene, going by 5 matching bases. The CDR3 holds 11 amino acids from the cysteine to the phenylalanine. Kept here is only the CDR3 DNA, which spans 33 bases and is read in frame from base 1. CDR1 SGHKS and CDR2 YYEKEE are derived from the germline V gene (reference sequence). Cut back by 6 bases and 9 bases, the V and J ends lie 12 bases apart.